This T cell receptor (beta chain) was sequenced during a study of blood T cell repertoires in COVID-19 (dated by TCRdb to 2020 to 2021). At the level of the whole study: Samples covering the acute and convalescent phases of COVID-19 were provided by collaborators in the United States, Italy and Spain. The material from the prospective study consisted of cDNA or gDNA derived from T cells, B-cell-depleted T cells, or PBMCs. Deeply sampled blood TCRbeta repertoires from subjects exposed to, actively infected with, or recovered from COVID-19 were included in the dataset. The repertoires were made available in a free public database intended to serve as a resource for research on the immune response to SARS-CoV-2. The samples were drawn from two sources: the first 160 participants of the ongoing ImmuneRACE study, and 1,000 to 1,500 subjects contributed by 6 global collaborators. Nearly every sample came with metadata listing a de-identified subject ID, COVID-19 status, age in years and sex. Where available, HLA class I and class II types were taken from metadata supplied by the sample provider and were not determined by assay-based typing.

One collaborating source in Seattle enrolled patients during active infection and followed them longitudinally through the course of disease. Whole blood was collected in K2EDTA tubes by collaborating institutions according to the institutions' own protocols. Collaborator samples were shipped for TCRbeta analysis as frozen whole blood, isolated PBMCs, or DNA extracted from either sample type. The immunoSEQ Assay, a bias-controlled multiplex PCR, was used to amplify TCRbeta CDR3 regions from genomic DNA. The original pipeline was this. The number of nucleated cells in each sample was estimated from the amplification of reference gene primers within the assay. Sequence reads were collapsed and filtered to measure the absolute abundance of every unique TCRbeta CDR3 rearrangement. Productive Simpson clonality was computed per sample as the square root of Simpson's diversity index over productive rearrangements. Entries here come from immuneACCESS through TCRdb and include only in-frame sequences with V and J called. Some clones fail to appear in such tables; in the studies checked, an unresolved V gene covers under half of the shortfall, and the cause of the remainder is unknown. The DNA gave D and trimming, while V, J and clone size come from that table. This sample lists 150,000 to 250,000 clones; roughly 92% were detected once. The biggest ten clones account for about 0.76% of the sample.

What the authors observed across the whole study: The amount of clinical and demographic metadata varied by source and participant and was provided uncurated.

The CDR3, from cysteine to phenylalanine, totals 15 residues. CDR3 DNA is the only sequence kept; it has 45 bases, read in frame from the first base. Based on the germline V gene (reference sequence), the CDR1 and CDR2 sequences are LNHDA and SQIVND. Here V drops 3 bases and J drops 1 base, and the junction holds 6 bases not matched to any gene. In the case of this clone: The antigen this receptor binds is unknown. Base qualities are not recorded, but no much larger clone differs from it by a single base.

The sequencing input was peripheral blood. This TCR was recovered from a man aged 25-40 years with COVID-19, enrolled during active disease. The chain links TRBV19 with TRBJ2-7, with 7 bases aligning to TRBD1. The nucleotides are TGTGCCAGTAGTATGGCCGGGACAGAGTCCTACGAGCAGTACTTC. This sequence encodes CASSMAGTESYEQYF.